This TCR beta chain came from a study of T cell responses to AZD1222 COVID-19 vaccine (dated by TCRdb to the early 2020s). About the full investigation: A total of more than 230 trial participants underwent TCR sequencing, of whom around 200 received two doses of AZD1222 and some 25 received two doses of the MenACWY control vaccine. Enrollment into the trials was organized by age into subgroups of 18-55, 56-69 and 70-plus years, and those subgroups contained approximately 150, 30 and 60 TCR-sequenced participants, respectively.

V has 0 bases trimmed and J has 5 bases trimmed; junction bases matching no gene number 5. There are 15 amino acids in the CDR3, from cysteine to phenylalanine inclusive. The sequence is cut down to CDR3 DNA, 45 bases in frame from base 1. As encoded in the germline V gene (reference sequence), CDR1 is SGHNT while CDR2 is YYREEE. Explained via the paper, the time point label denotes: about 28 days (+/-7) after the second vaccine dose. Because spike-specific TCR depth and breadth did not differ between the two schedules, AZD1222 recipients who got a second dose at roughly 4 weeks were pooled with those who got a second dose at roughly 12 weeks. Vaccinee samples came from UK trials COV001 and COV002, including a single-blind randomized controlled phase 2/3 trial of AZD1222 (ChAdOx1 nCoV-19) in healthy adults. For TCRbeta chain sequencing, PBMC samples from trial participants were taken at day 0 and at day 28 after the second dose.

Overall study outcomes, separate from this receptor: Reportedly, close to half of the unique spike-specific TCRs recognized epitopes lying outside the regions that are mutated in the B.1.351 and B.1.1.7 variants. Conclusions about previously exposed vaccinees were limited because only 6 or 7 AZD1222 recipients were SARS-CoV-2 seropositive at baseline. No day 14 peak-response samples were available, so repertoires were characterized only after the peak T cell response. The vaccine-associated CD4 TCRs covered the entire spike protein, and the dominant responses fell in regions 160-218 and 743-854. Most participants were white British and females outnumbered males, and the authors suggested that clonal diversity may have been underestimated. In the small 56-69-year group, the increase in depth fell short of significance, most likely because of low power. A significant rise in spike-specific TCR breadth and depth was observed after two AZD1222 doses relative to day 0 and relative to MenACWY recipients.

The CDR3 regions of human TCRbeta chains were subjected to immunosequencing. Per the original workflow: TCRs in the repertoires were matched against a reference library of SARS-CoV-2-specific TCRs that had been generated with the MIRA antigen-specificity platform. Breadth was defined as the fraction of unique TCRs that were SARS-CoV-2-associated. Depth was defined as the fraction of total T cells that were SARS-CoV-2-associated. Using the MIRA data, each spike-specific TCR was assigned both to the spike region to which the TCR was reactive and to a CD4 or CD8 class. Log10-transformed breadth and depth values were compared by one-way ANOVA with Sidak's multiple comparisons tests. The immuneACCESS repertoire file appears here via TCRdb, limited to in-frame rearrangements. These files lack a portion of the clones; in checked studies, under half of the deficit traces to unresolved V genes, and the cause of the others is not known. The V and J calls and the clone size are those of that table, but D and trimming were determined from the DNA. The sample includes about 35,000 clones, with 65% to 90% observed a single time. The top ten clones comprise approximately 10% of the sample.

This clone showed up just a few times. Its binding antigen is unknown. No base-level quality is on record; no much larger clone is a single base apart. The sequencing used peripheral blood, collected 28 days after the second AZD1222 dose. The sequence was collected from an adult who received the AZD1222 COVID-19 vaccine. The rearranged chain carries TRBV5-4 and TRBJ2-3, and 8 junctional nucleotides match TRBD2. The nucleotide sequence reads TGTGCCAGCAGCTTGGCCGGGGGGGCCATAGATACGCAGTATTTT. Translated, it reads CASSLAGGAIDTQYF.